Listed here are 5 T cell receptor beta chains from one sample, sequenced in a study of graft-versus-host responses after intestinal transplantation. Data came from immunoSEQ multiplex PCR; TCRdb stores just in-frame clones and leaves some out. Found here are about 40,000 clones, about 90% of them singletons; the top ten hold approximately 2.2%. Sequenced material: PBMCs, taken 300 to 330 days after intestinal transplant. The receptors derive from a human patient who received an intestinal transplant, so some T cells may come from the graft donor.

The genes are TRBV6-5 and TRBJ2-5, with 8 bases matching TRBD1. The CDR3 extends over 14 amino acids. Trimming removed 8 bases from V and 11 bases from J; junction bases left unmatched: 16. CDR1 and CDR2 from the germline V gene are MNHEY and SVGAGI. The DNA for the CDR3 is TGTGCCAGCCGTTTACAGGGGGTCCCCTACGGGCAGTACTTC. The encoded protein is CASRLQGVPYGQYF.

This clone is a singleton in its sample. The gene calls are TRBV7-2 and TRBJ2-3, with 7 bases that match TRBD2. The CDR3 covers 14 residues. After removal of 4 bases from V and 0 bases from J, the junction contained 1 base not matched to a gene. Germline CDR1 is SGHTA and CDR2 is FQGNSA. The CDR3 DNA is TGTGCCAGCAGCTATAGCGGGAGCACAGATACGCAGTATTTT. This encodes CASSYSGSTDTQYF.

The J gene is TRBJ2-2, the V gene TRBV6-6; TRBD1 matches at 7 bases. The CDR3 sequence is 15 residues long. Germline loops: CDR1 MNHNY, CDR2 SVGAGI (reference sequence). J was trimmed by 3 bases and V by 5 bases; bases with no gene match: 6. The CDR3 loop is CASSPPGTDTGELFF. Written as DNA, the CDR3 is TGTGCCAGCAGTCCCCCCGGGACAGACACCGGGGAGCTGTTTTTT.

The chain couples TRBV6-5 to TRBJ1-4, with D perhaps matching TRBD1 (5 bases). CDR3 length equals 14 residues. CDR1 is MNHEY, CDR2 SVGAGI, per germline. V dropped 0 bases and J dropped 5 bases, with 7 bases sitting between them. The CDR3 spells CASSYSQANEKLFF. CDR3 DNA: TGTGCCAGCAGTTACTCACAGGCAAATGAAAAACTGTTTTTT.

This clone was found a few times. The V and J genes are TRBV13 and TRBJ1-1, with 11 bases aligning to TRBD1. This CDR3 spans 14 amino acids. Germline V gives CDR1 PRHDT, CDR2 FYEKMQ (reference sequence). V was clipped by 5 bases and J by 6 bases; unmatched bases: 5. The CDR3 here is CASSPRTGGSEAFF. The CDR3, as DNA: TGTGCCAGCAGCCCCCGGACAGGGGGCTCTGAAGCTTTCTTT.